Listed below are T cell receptor beta chains from one sample, sequenced in a study of T cells in Graves' hyperthyroidism and ophthalmopathy. TCRdb used MiXCR to reprocess the multiplex PCR reads, holding one entry per CDR3 protein. The repertoire has under 400,000 distinct CDR3 sequences, roughly 25% of them found once; the top ten carry around four fifths. Sequenced sample: blood. The origin of the receptors is a man aged 50-59 years with Graves' hyperthyroidism. CDR3s include the opening cysteine and the closing phenylalanine or tryptophan. Each record gives: D gene, V gene, clone size, J gene, CDR3 DNA, CDR3 protein. D genes are given only for firm matches. Some rows have no size entry. The others give once, few or many, or a class for an expanded clone.

>TRBD1|TRBV5-1|many|TRBJ2-1
TGCGCCAGCAGCGTCAGGGACAGGGCCCTATACAATGAGCAGTTCTTC
CASSVRDRALYNEQFF
>TRBD2|TRBV25-1|-|TRBJ2-2
TGTGCCAGCAGTGCACACCCGGGACTAGCGGGAGGAGGCACCGGGGAGCTGTTTTTT
CASSAHPGLAGGGTGELFF
>-|TRBV14|few|TRBJ1-2
TGTGCCAGCAGCCAAAATCCGACAGGTCCTGGTGGCTACACCTTC
CASSQNPTGPGGYTF
>TRBD1|TRBV9|-|TRBJ1-1
TGTGCCAGCAGCGGGGACAGATACGCTGAAGCTTTCTTT
CASSGDRYAEAFF
>-|TRBV27|few|TRBJ2-2
TGTGCCAGCCTTAATTATCCCGGGGAGCTGTTTTTT
CASLNYPGELFF
>-|TRBV11-1|many|TRBJ2-7
TGTGCCAGCAGCTCAGGGCAGGCCGAACCCTACGAGCAGTACTTC
CASSSGQAEPYEQYF
>-|TRBV6-1|-|TRBJ1-1
TGTGCCAGCAAAAGTATCGTGAACACTGAAGCTTTCTTT
CASKSIVNTEAFF
>TRBD2|TRBV20-1|-|TRBJ2-3
TGCAGTGCTAGTGATGCTAGCGGGAGGGCCGGCGCAGATACGCAGTATTTT
CSASDASGRAGADTQYF
>-|TRBV20-1|few|TRBJ1-2
TGCAGTGCTAGGTCAGGGGAGCGCTATGGCTACACCTTC
CSARSGERYGYTF
>-|TRBV5-4|-|TRBJ1-5
TGTGCCAGCAGCTCTACCCAACACGGCAGCAATAGCAATCAGCCCCAGCATTTT
CASSSTQHGSNSNQPQHF
>-|TRBV7-8|few|TRBJ1-1
TGTGCCAGCAGCAAAATGGAGAACACTGAAGCTTTCTTT
CASSKMENTEAFF
>TRBD1|TRBV6-2/TRBV6-3|-|TRBJ2-5
TGTGCCAGCAGTTACTCGGGGACAGGGGTTGAGACCCAGTACTTC
CASSYSGTGVETQYF
>-|TRBV29-1|-|TRBJ1-2
TGCAGCGGGGAGCATTCTAACTATGGCTACACCTTC
CSGEHSNYGYTF
>-|TRBV3-1|many|TRBJ2-1
TGTGCCAGCAGCCCGGGGGTCTACAATGAGCAGTTCTTC
CASSPGVYNEQFF
>TRBD2|TRBV2|many|TRBJ2-7
TGTGCCAGCACCAGGCTAGCGGGAGAGGGGACCTACGAGCAGTACTTC
CASTRLAGEGTYEQYF
>TRBD2|TRBV7-2|-|TRBJ2-7
TGTGCCAGCAGCTTTGGGGTAAGCGGGAGCAATGAGCAGTACTTC
CASSFGVSGSNEQYF
>-|TRBV27|-|TRBJ2-3
TGTGCCAGCAGTTTCGAACCTCACACAGATACGCAGTATTTT
CASSFEPHTDTQYF
>-|TRBV13|-|TRBJ2-3
TGTGCCAGCAGCCAGCAAAGTAGGGAGTATTTT
CASSQQSREYF
>-|TRBV12-3/TRBV12-4|-|TRBJ2-7
TGTGCCAGCAGTTTAACCGGGACAAATACCTACGAGCAGTACTTC
CASSLTGTNTYEQYF
>TRBD2|TRBV28|many|TRBJ2-1
TGTGCCAGCAGCCGACTAGCGGGAGGGTCAAATGAGCAGTTCTTC
CASSRLAGGSNEQFF
>-|TRBV18|few|TRBJ2-7
TGTGCCAGCTCACCAGCCAGGGGTTACGAGCAGTACTTC
CASSPARGYEQYF
>TRBD2|TRBV5-1|-|TRBJ2-1
TGCGCCAGCAGCTCCTCCGGGGGACTAGCCGACAATGAGCAGTTCTTC
CASSSSGGLADNEQFF
>-|TRBV2|many|TRBJ2-5
TGTGCCAGCAGTGTGCAGGGGCAAGAGACCCAGTACTTC
CASSVQGQETQYF
>-|TRBV19|few|TRBJ1-1
TGTGCCAGTACCCCGCCGGGAGGTAGGGACACTGAAGCTTTCTTT
CASTPPGGRDTEAFF
>TRBD2|TRBV5-1|many|TRBJ2-3
TGCGCCAGCAGCTTTTCTAGCGGTCTAGGAGATACGCAGTATTTT
CASSFSSGLGDTQYF
>-|TRBV12-3/TRBV12-4|-|TRBJ1-1
TGTGCCAGCAGTCTACCATATTCCGAAGCTTTCTTT
CASSLPYSEAFF
>TRBD1|TRBV3-1|-|TRBJ2-1
TGTGCCAGCAGCCGGGACAGGGACAAGTTCTTC
CASSRDRDKFF
>-|TRBV19|-|TRBJ2-1
TGTGCCAGTAGTATGCAGGAGAACTTGTTCAATGAGCAGTTCTTC
CASSMQENLFNEQFF
>TRBD1|TRBV24-1|-|TRBJ2-1
TGTGCCACCAGCCCTCGAGGGGGCGGGAATGAGCAGTTCTTC
CATSPRGGGNEQFF